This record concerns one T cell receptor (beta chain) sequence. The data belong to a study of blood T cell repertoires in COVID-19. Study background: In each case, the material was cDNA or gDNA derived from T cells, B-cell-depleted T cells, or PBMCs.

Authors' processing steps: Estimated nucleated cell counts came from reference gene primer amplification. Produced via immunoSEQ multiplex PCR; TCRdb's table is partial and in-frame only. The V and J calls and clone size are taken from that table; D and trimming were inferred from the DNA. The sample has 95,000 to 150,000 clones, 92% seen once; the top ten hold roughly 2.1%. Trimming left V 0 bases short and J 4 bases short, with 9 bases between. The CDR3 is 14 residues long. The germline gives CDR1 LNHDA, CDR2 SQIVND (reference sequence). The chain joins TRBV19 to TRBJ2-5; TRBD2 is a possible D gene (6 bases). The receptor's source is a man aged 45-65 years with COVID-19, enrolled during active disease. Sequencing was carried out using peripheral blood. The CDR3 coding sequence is TGTGCCAGTAGTATAGATGGGGGGAGAGAGACCCAGTACTTC. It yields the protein CASSIDGGRETQYF. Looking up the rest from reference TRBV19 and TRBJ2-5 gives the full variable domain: DGGITQSPKYLFRKEGQNVTLSCEQNLNHDAMYWYRQDPGQGLRLIYYSQIVNDFQKGDIAEGYSVSREKKESFPLTVTSAQKNPTAFYLCASSIDGGRETQYFGPGTRLLVL.